Listed here are 25 T cell receptor beta chains from one sample, sequenced in a study of blood T cells in healthy people across ages. A J-beta primer mix and a sample-barcoded 5' primer were used in a second PCR of roughly 6 to 12 cycles. TCRdb recomputed calls from the 5' RACE reads with MiXCR, one row per CDR3 protein. This repertoire shows roughly 1.4 million distinct CDR3 sequences, approximately 63% found once; its top ten account for 5.5% to 8%. The specimen was blood. The receptor set was obtained from a man in his late teens or twenties in good health.

The CDR3 coding sequence is TGTGCCAGCCAGGGACTCACTGAAGCTTTCTTT. Encoded protein: CASQGLTEAFF. The chain links TRBV6-2 or TRBV6-3 to TRBJ1-1; possibly TRBD1 for D (5 bases). Germline lookup yields CDR1 MNHEY and CDR2 SVGEGT. The CDR3 spans 11 residues. Trimming pared 8 bases from V and 4 bases from J, leaving 8 bases between.

The chain has TRBV27 and TRBJ2-5, with 10 bases fitting TRBD1. This CDR3 has 14 amino acids. Germline V gene data show CDR1 as MNHEY and CDR2 as SMNVEV (reference sequence). Trimming took 9 bases from V and 2 from J; bases not matched to a gene: 6. The CDR3 DNA follows: TGTGCCAGTAGGTGGACAGGGGGACAAGAGACCCAGTACTTC. It is translated as CASRWTGGQETQYF.

The rearrangement uses TRBV21-1 and TRBJ1-6; the table's D call, TRBD1, was not checked against the DNA. TRBV21-1 is annotated as a pseudogene. The CDR3 contains 14 residues. The CDR3 spells CATRIGGVYSPLHF. The CDR3, as DNA: TGTGCCACCCGAATTGGGGGAGTGTATTCACCCCTCCACTTT.

The chain links TRBV7-9 to TRBJ2-1; 7 bases fit TRBD2. The CDR3 runs 14 residues. CDR1 and CDR2 (germline): SEHNR, FQNEAQ (reference sequence). Germline trimming cut 5 bases from V and 11 bases from J; bases unmatched to any gene: 12. The CDR3 bases are TGTGCCAGCAGCCTGGACTGGGGGGGACCCCAGCAGTTCTTC. Its translation is CASSLDWGGPQQFF. Complete variable domain (other parts from reference TRBV7-9 and TRBJ2-1): DTGVSQNPRHKITKRGQNVTFRCDPISEHNRLYWYRQTLGQGPEFLTYFQNEAQLEKSRLLSDRFSAERPKGSFSTLEIQRTEQGDSAMYLCASSLDWGGPQQFFGPGTRLTVL.

This chain uses TRBV20-1 with TRBJ2-1, with D perhaps matching TRBD1 (6 bases). The CDR3 has 16 residues. V was pared by 3 bases and J by 7 bases, with 22 bases between. Looked up from germline, CDR1 is DFQATT and CDR2 is SNEGSKA (reference sequence). The CDR3 reads CSASGRSGQWKNEQFF. The CDR3 DNA reads TGCAGTGCTAGCGGTCGTTCGGGACAATGGAAGAATGAGCAGTTCTTC.

J is TRBJ2-2 and V is TRBV29-1, with 7 bases identical to TRBD1. The V and J ends lost 4 bases and 2 bases, in that order; junction bases with no gene match: 7. CDR3 size: 15 residues. Germline lookup yields CDR1 SQVTM and CDR2 ANQGSEA. CDR3 nucleotide sequence: TGCAGCGTTGGAGGGGACAGACTCAACACCGGGGAGCTGTTTTTT. This encodes CSVGGDRLNTGELFF.

Comment on this clonotype: Compared with germline, one end of the junction differs, possibly owing to a read error. The rearrangement uses TRBV7-8 and TRBJ1-2; D remains unclear. CDR3 size: 14 residues. The germline V gene encodes CDR1 SGHVS and CDR2 FQNEAQ. CDR3 nucleotide sequence: TGTGCCGCCGGCGGAAGGACGGTTAACTATGGCTACACCTTT. Translation gives CAAGGRTVNYGYTF. The whole variable domain, remainder taken from reference TRBV7-8 and TRBJ1-2, is GAGVSQSPRYKVAKRGQDVALRCDPISGHVSLFWYQQALGQGPEFLTYFQNEAQLDKSGLPSDRFFAERPEGSVSTLKIQRTQQEDSAVYLCAAGGRTVNYGYTFGSGTRLTVV.

The chain recombines TRBV5-8 with TRBJ2-7; D gene uncertain. CDR3 size: 17 residues. V gave up 1 base and J gave up 2 bases, with 19 bases separating them. Germline V gives CDR1 SGHTS, CDR2 YDEGEE. This CDR3 is CASSLKVRQHYPYEQYF. In DNA form, the CDR3 reads TGTGCCAGCAGCTTGAAGGTTCGGCAGCATTATCCCTACGAGCAGTACTTC.

V usage is TRBV4-1 and J usage is TRBJ1-5; D might be TRBD1 (6 bases). Germline V lookup: CDR1 MGHRA, CDR2 YSYEKL. The CDR3 has 15 residues. Trimming left V 3 bases short and J 3 bases short, with 12 bases between. The CDR3 region is CASSHEGGYNQPQHF. CDR3 nucleotide sequence: TGCGCCAGCAGCCATGAAGGGGGTTACAATCAGCCCCAGCATTTT.

The chain carries TRBV2 and TRBJ2-7, with D perhaps assigned TRBD1 or TRBD2 (5 bases each). This CDR3 region has 12 residues. The ends were cut back, 8 bases at V and 4 bases at J, with 12 bases in the middle. CDR1 is SNHLY, CDR2 FYNNEI, per germline. CDR3 in amino acids: CASHGTDYEQYF. The CDR3 coding sequence is TGTGCCAGCCACGGGACGGATTACGAGCAGTACTTC.

The V and J genes are TRBV20-1 and TRBJ1-2, with D unresolved. V was pared by 1 base and J by 5 bases, with 11 bases between. The germline V gene has CDR1 DFQATT and CDR2 SNEGSKA (reference sequence). CDR3 length: 13 amino acids. The CDR3 reads CSARVEATYGYTF. The CDR3 DNA follows: TGCAGTGCTAGAGTGGAAGCTACGTATGGCTACACCTTC.

About this clonotype itself: The junction differs from germline at one of its ends, possibly a read error. The J gene is TRBJ2-5, the V gene TRBV27; TRBD1 might be the D (6 bases). The CDR3 contains 15 residues. Germline CDR1 reads MNHEY; CDR2 reads SMNVEV (reference sequence). The CDR3 protein is CASSSYREPQETQYF. The CDR3, as DNA: TGCGCCAGCAGTTCCTACAGGGAACCCCAAGAGACCCAGTACTTC.

This rearrangement joins TRBV30 to TRBJ2-5; 7 nucleotides match TRBD2. The CDR3 totals 15 residues. Germline CDR1 GTSNPN, CDR2 SVGIG (reference sequence). V gave up 3 bases and J gave up 2 bases; unmatched junction bases: 9. CDR3 residues: CAWSLGLAVQETQYF. CDR3 DNA: TGTGCCTGGAGCTTGGGGCTAGCGGTTCAAGAGACCCAGTACTTC.

This chain joins TRBV7-9 and TRBJ1-2; D call uncertain. CDR3 length: 15 residues. CDR1 is SEHNR and CDR2 is FQNEAQ in the germline V gene (reference sequence). Trimming pared 5 bases from V and 2 bases from J, leaving 15 bases between. The CDR3 reads CASSQRTVSNYGYTF. Written as DNA, the CDR3 is TGTGCCAGCAGCCAGAGAACAGTGTCAAACTATGGCTACACCTTC. Using reference TRBV7-9 and TRBJ1-2 for the parts outside the CDR3, the full variable domain is DTGVSQNPRHKITKRGQNVTFRCDPISEHNRLYWYRQTLGQGPEFLTYFQNEAQLEKSRLLSDRFSAERPKGSFSTLEIQRTEQGDSAMYLCASSQRTVSNYGYTFGSGTRLTVV.

This clonotype has more than one count but fewer than ten. The V call is TRBV6-2 or TRBV6-3, the J call TRBJ2-7; D possibly uses TRBD1 or TRBD2 (5 bases each). The CDR3 covers 13 residues. V lost 7 bases to trimming and J lost 3 bases, with 13 bases between them. The germline V gene encodes CDR1 MNHEY and CDR2 SVGEGT. Here the CDR3 DNA reads TGTGCCAGCAATAAGGGACCTAACTACGAGCAGTACTTC. Residues: CASNKGPNYEQYF.

This chain connects TRBV4-1 to TRBJ2-3, with unresolved D. This CDR3 comprises 15 residues. Trimming shortened V by 0 bases and J by 3 bases, and 10 bases separated the two germline ends. Germline lookup yields CDR1 MGHRA and CDR2 YSYEKL. CDR3 region: CASSQDGLRTDTQYF. The CDR3 coding sequence is TGCGCCAGCAGCCAAGATGGTCTCCGGACAGATACGCAGTATTTT.

In this sample, this clonotype turned up once. The J gene is TRBJ1-2, the V gene TRBV9; weak D call: TRBD1 (5 bases). The CDR3 loop spans 12 amino acids. Trimming removed 3 bases from V and 8 bases from J, with 11 bases in between. CDR1 is SGDLS and CDR2 is YYNGEE in the germline V gene. The CDR3 bases are TGTGCCAGCAGCGCAGGGTGGGTCGGCTACACCTTC. This encodes CASSAGWVGYTF.

This clonotype appeared a few times. The V and J genes are TRBV15 and TRBJ2-6, with D possibly matching TRBD1 (5 bases). The V end was cut by 5 bases, the J end by 0 bases, with 8 bases between. This CDR3 contains 15 residues. Germline V CDR1 and CDR2: LNHNV, YYDKDF (reference sequence). The CDR3 here is CATSATGSGANVLTF. The CDR3 DNA is TGTGCCACCAGCGCTACAGGCTCTGGGGCCAACGTCCTGACTTTC.

This chain uses TRBV4-1 with TRBJ2-1; 9 bases match TRBD2. J lost 8 bases, V lost 0 bases, and 8 bases had no gene match. The CDR3 runs to 16 residues. Germline V gene lookup returns CDR1 MGHRA and CDR2 YSYEKL. CDR3 loop: CASSQDFSGGWDEQFF. The CDR3 DNA reads TGCGCCAGCAGCCAAGATTTCAGCGGGGGGTGGGATGAGCAGTTCTTC.

This chain uses TRBV28 with TRBJ1-6, with D hard to call. The germline V and J ends were trimmed by 6 bases and 6 bases, with 15 bases remaining between them. Germline values: CDR1 MDHEN, CDR2 SYDVKM. The CDR3 has 15 amino acids. The CDR3 here is CASSPSGNSNSPLHF. In DNA, the CDR3 is TGTGCCAGCAGCCCATCGGGGAACTCTAATTCACCCCTCCACTTT. Looking up the rest from reference TRBV28 and TRBJ1-6 gives the full variable domain: DVKVTQSSRYLVKRTGEKVFLECVQDMDHENMFWYRQDPGLGLRLIYFSYDVKMKEKGDIPEGYSVSREKKERFSLILESASTNQTSMYLCASSPSGNSNSPLHFGNGTRLTVT.

The chain employs TRBV27 and TRBJ2-4; 11 nucleotides align to TRBD1. The end of the DNA fits TRBJ2-7 better, so the J call may be wrong. This CDR3 spans 16 amino acids. Germline CDR1 is MNHEY and CDR2 is SMNVEV (reference sequence). The CDR3 loop reads CASSQSGTGGRGEQYF. The CDR3 bases are TGTGCCAGCAGTCAGTCCGGGACAGGGGGAAGGGGCGAGCAGTACTTC.

The chain links TRBV3-1 to TRBJ2-1; 10 positions agree with TRBD2. CDR1 is LGHDT and CDR2 is YNNKEL in the germline V gene (reference sequence). The CDR3 sequence is 16 residues long. The trim removed 1 base at V and 5 bases at J, leaving 5 bases unmatched. The CDR3 region has the DNA TGTGCCAGCAGCCAAGGCCCTAGCGGGAGTAACAATGAGCAGTTCTTC. Translated: CASSQGPSGSNNEQFF.

This clonotype appeared a few times. V and J are TRBV20-1 and TRBJ1-4, with D perhaps matching TRBD1 (5 bases). This CDR3 contains 13 residues. With 5 bases removed from V and 4 bases from J, the gap between germline ends came to 11 bases. CDR1 is DFQATT and CDR2 is SNEGSKA in the germline V gene (reference sequence). CDR3 protein: CSASGTGNEKLFF. CDR3 sequence (DNA): TGCAGTGCTTCCGGGACCGGTAATGAAAAACTGTTTTTT.

This chain joins TRBV6-6 and TRBJ2-4; D may be TRBD1 (7 bases). Germline V gene lookup returns CDR1 MNHNY and CDR2 SVGAGI (reference sequence). V was trimmed by 6 bases and J by 6 bases, leaving 12 bases between them. This CDR3 comprises 13 residues. The CDR3, as DNA: TGTGCCAGCAGACGACAGGGACTAAACATTCAGTACTTC. It translates to CASRRQGLNIQYF.

This rearrangement joins TRBV12-3 or TRBV12-4 to TRBJ2-1, with D hard to call. The ends were cut back, 2 bases at V and 0 bases at J, with 11 bases in the middle. CDR3 size: 16 residues. DNA of the CDR3: TGTGCCAGCAGTTTAAGCTTGGGTTTCTCCTACAATGAGCAGTTCTTC. Residues: CASSLSLGFSYNEQFF.